These 10 T cell receptor beta chains originate from one sample sequenced in a study of T cell repertoires in ileal Crohn's disease. The time point denotes: neoterminal ileum biopsy at postoperative endoscopy, about 6 months after surgery. Sequencing was performed with immunoSEQ multiplex PCR; in TCRdb, only in-frame clones are kept and a portion is missing. The table has 5,000 or so clones, around 68% seen once; the top ten hold just under 30%. Sequenced input: ileal tissue. These receptors were obtained from an adult with Crohn's disease.

By sample fraction, this clone is medium-sized (0.01 to 0.1%). The CDR3 sequence: CASSLQGAGEKLFF. The CDR3 coding sequence is TGTGCCAGCAGCTTACAGGGGGCAGGAGAAAAACTGTTTTTT. The gene calls are TRBV2 and TRBJ1-4; 9 nucleotides line up with TRBD1. J gave up 8 bases and V 6 bases, and 7 bases lay outside the gene matches. Germline V gene data show CDR1 as SNHLY and CDR2 as FYNNEI. The CDR3 spans 14 residues.

The rearrangement uses TRBV29-1 and TRBJ1-4; D gene uncertain. CDR1 and CDR2 (germline): SQVTM, ANQGSEA. The CDR3 length is 11 residues. V gave up 7 bases and J gave up 8 bases, with 11 bases separating them. In nucleotides, the CDR3 is TGCAGCGCCTCCCGGGAGGAAAAACTGTTTTTT. It specifies CSASREEKLFF.

The V call is TRBV6-5, the J call TRBJ1-1; D gene unclear. V lost 7 bases to trimming and J lost 3 bases, with 12 bases between them. This CDR3 has 13 residues. CDR1 MNHEY and CDR2 SVGAGI come from the germline V gene. This CDR3 is CASKLNGYTEAFF. Written as DNA, the CDR3 is TGTGCCAGCAAACTAAATGGGTACACTGAAGCTTTCTTT.

This rearrangement joins TRBV25-1 to TRBJ1-1; D gene uncertain. Germline V gene data show CDR1 as MGHDK and CDR2 as SYGVNS. Trimming shortened V by 6 bases and J by 0 bases, and 8 bases separated the two germline ends. CDR3 length equals 13 residues. As DNA, the CDR3 is TGTGCCAGCAGCCTAAGAGTGAACACTGAAGCTTTCTTT. Its translation is CASSLRVNTEAFF.

As concerns this clone: At one boundary the junction diverges from the germline segment, which might be a read error. The genes are TRBV5-1 and TRBJ2-5; no reliable D call. CDR1 is SGHRS, CDR2 YFSETQ, per germline. The CDR3 length is 15 residues. In DNA form, the CDR3 reads TGTGCCAGCAGTCCCTCGGCACAGCCGCGAGAGACCCAGTACTTC. Amino acids: CASSPSAQPRETQYF.

The CDR3 DNA sequence: TGTGCCAGCAGCCGAAACAGGGGATGGGAGACCCAGTACTTC. It encodes CASSRNRGWETQYF. The chain recombines TRBV5-4 with TRBJ2-5; 7 bases line up with TRBD1. Germline CDR1 is SGHNT and CDR2 is YYREEE (reference sequence). J was trimmed by 5 bases and V by 4 bases; bases with no gene match: 8. The CDR3 totals 14 residues.

As regards this clone: A junction end diverges from the germline sequence, so it may reflect a read error. The J gene is TRBJ2-5, the V gene TRBV5-1; 9 bases line up with TRBD1. Germline CDR1 SGHRS, CDR2 YFSETQ. This CDR3 is built from 15 residues. The CDR3 loop is CASSLAQGALETQYF. In DNA form, the CDR3 reads TGTGCCAGCAGCTTAGCACAGGGGGCTCTGGAGACCCAGTACTTC.

The V call is TRBV15, the J call TRBJ1-5, with D perhaps TRBD1 (5 bases). The germline V gene has CDR1 LNHNV and CDR2 YYDKDF (reference sequence). Trimming stripped 0 bases from V and 9 bases from J, with 15 bases between. This CDR3 region has 15 residues. CDR3 residues: CATSRDPRGFWPQHF. The CDR3 nucleotides read TGTGCCACCAGCAGAGATCCCCGGGGGTTCTGGCCCCAGCATTTT.

This rearrangement joins TRBV5-4 to TRBJ1-1, with D maybe TRBD1 (5 bases). CDR3 length: 13 amino acids. V lost 2 bases, J lost 6 bases, and 11 bases lay in between. The germline CDR1 and CDR2 sequences are SGHNT and YYREEE (reference sequence). CDR3 DNA: TGTGCCAGCAGCTTAGACAGTTCCTCTGAAGCTTTCTTT. Translated: CASSLDSSSEAFF.

The chain recombines TRBV27 with TRBJ2-7; 9 bases agree with TRBD1. V was clipped by 6 bases and J by 1 base; unmatched bases: 16. The CDR3 is 18 amino acids. Germline loops: CDR1 MNHEY, CDR2 SMNVEV (reference sequence). The CDR3 DNA reads as TGTGCCAGCAGCGGGGACAGGGAGTTGGTGGGGCGTTCCTACGAGCAGTACGTC. Protein sequence: CASSGDRELVGRSYEQYV.